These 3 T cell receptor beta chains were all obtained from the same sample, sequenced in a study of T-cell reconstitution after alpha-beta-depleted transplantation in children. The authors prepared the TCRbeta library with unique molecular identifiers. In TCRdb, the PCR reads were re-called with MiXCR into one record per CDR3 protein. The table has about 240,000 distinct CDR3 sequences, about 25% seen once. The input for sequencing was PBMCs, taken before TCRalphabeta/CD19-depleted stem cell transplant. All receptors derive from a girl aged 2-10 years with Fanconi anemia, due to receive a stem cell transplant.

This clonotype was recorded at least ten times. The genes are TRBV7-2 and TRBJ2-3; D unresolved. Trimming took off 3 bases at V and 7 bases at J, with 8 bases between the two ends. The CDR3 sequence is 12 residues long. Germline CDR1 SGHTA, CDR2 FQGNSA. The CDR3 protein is CASSFRVNTQYF. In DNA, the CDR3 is TGTGCCAGCAGCTTTCGAGTTAATACGCAGTATTTT.

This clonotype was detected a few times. CDR3 protein: CASSLALGKLDEQYF. CDR3 sequence (DNA): TGTGCCAGCAGCTTAGCGTTGGGGAAGTTGGACGAGCAGTACTTC. The J gene is TRBJ2-7, the V gene TRBV7-2; D gene uncertain. The ends were cut back, 0 bases at V and 5 bases at J, with 14 bases in the middle. CDR3 length: 15 residues. From germline, CDR1 is SGHTA and CDR2 FQGNSA.

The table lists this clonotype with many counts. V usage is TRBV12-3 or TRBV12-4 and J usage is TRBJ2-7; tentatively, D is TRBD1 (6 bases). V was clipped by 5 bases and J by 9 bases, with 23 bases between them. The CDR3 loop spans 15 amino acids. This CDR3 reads CASSDRQVWGEGQYF. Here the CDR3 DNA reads TGTGCCAGCAGTGACCGACAGGTTTGGGGTGAAGGGCAGTACTTC.